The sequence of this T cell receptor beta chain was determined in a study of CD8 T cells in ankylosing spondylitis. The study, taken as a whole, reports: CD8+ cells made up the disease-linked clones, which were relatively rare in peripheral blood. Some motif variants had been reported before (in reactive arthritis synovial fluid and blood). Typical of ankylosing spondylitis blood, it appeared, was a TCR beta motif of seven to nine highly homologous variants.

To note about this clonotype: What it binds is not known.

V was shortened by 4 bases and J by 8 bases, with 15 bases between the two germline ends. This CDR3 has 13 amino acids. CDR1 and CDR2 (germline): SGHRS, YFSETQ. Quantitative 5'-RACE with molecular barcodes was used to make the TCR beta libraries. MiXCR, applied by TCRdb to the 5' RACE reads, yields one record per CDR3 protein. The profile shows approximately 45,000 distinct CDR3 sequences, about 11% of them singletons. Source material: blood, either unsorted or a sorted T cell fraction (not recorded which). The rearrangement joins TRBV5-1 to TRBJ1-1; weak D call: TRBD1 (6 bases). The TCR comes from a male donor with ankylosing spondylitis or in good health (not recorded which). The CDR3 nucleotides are TGCGCCAGCAGCGGGGGCGCAGGCAAGGAAGCTTTCTTT. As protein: CASSGGAGKEAFF.